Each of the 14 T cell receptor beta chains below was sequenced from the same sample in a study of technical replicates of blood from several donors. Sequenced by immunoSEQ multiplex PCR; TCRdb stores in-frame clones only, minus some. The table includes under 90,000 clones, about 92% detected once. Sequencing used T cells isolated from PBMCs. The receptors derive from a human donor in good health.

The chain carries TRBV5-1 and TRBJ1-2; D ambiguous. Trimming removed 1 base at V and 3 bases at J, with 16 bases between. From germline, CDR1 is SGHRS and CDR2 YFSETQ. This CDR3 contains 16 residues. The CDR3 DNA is TGCGCCAGCAGCTTGTCATCCCCCGGGATCGACTATGGCTACACCTTC. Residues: CASSLSSPGIDYGYTF.

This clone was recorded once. The CDR3 reads CASSYSASFDNQPQHF. The CDR3, as DNA: TGTGCCAGCAGTTACTCGGCCTCTTTCGATAATCAGCCCCAGCATTTT. The rearrangement joins TRBV6-5 to TRBJ1-5, with D hard to call. The CDR3 consists of 16 residues. The V end lost 0 bases, the J end lost 4 bases, and 13 bases lay between the germline ends. CDR1 is MNHEY, CDR2 SVGAGI, per germline.

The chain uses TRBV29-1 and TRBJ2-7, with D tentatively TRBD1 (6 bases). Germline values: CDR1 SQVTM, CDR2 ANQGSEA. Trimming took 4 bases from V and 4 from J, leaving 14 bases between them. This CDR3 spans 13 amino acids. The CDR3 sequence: CSVAGTISYEQYF. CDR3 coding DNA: TGCAGCGTTGCCGGGACAATCTCATACGAGCAGTACTTC.

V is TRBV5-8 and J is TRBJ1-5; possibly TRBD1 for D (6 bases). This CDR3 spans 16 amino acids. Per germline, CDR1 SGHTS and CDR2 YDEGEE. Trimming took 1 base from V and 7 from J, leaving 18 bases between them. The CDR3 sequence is CASSLQGRGAEQPQHF. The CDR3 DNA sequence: TGTGCCAGCAGCTTGCAGGGGAGGGGAGCCGAACAGCCCCAGCATTTT. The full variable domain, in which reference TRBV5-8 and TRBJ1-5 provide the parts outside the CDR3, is EAGVTQSPTHLIKTRGQQATLRCSPISGHTSVYWYQQALGLGLQFLLWYDEGEERNRGNFPPRFSGRQFPNYSSELNVNALELEDSALYLCASSLQGRGAEQPQHFGDGTRLSIL.

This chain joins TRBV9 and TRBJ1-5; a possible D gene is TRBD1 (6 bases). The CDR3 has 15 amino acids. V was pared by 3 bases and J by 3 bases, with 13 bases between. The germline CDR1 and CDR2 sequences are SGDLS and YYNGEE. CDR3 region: CASSAYGQTNQPQHF. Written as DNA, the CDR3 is TGTGCCAGCAGCGCCTATGGACAGACCAATCAGCCCCAGCATTTT. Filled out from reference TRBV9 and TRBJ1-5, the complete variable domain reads DSGVTQTPKHLITATGQRVTLRCSPRSGDLSVYWYQQSLDQGLQFLIQYYNGEERAKGNILERFSAQQFPDLHSELNLSSLELGDSALYFCASSAYGQTNQPQHFGDGTRLSIL.

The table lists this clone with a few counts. Here the CDR3 reads CASRLAGPYEQYF. The CDR3 DNA reads as TGTGCCAGCCGGTTAGCGGGACCCTACGAGCAGTACTTC. The chain is built from TRBV28 and TRBJ2-7, with 8 nucleotides matching TRBD2. Germline CDR1 is MDHEN and CDR2 is SYDVKM. With V trimmed by 8 bases and J by 2 bases, 5 bases remained unmatched. The CDR3 runs 13 residues.

CDR3 in amino acids: CASSQVTGLDEQFF. CDR3 bases: TGTGCCAGCAGCCAAGTTACAGGGTTGGATGAGCAGTTCTTC. V gene TRBV14 combines with J gene TRBJ2-1; the D gene is possibly TRBD1 (6 bases). The V gene lost 1 base and the J gene lost 8 bases, with 12 bases spanning the gap. Per the germline V gene, CDR1 is SGHDN and CDR2 is FVKESK. The CDR3 is 14 residues long.

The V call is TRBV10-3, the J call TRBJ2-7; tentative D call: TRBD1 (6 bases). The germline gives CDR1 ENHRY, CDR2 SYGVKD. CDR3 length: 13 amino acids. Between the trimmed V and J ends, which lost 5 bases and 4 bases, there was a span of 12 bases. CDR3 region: CAISQGRGYEQYF. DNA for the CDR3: TGTGCCATCAGTCAGGGGAGAGGATACGAGCAGTACTTC.

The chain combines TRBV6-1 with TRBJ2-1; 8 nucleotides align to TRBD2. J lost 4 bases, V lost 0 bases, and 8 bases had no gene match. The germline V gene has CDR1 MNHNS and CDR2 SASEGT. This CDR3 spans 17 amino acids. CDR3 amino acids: CASSEASGVRYYNEQFF. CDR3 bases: TGTGCCAGCAGTGAAGCTAGCGGGGTTCGATATTACAATGAGCAGTTCTTC.

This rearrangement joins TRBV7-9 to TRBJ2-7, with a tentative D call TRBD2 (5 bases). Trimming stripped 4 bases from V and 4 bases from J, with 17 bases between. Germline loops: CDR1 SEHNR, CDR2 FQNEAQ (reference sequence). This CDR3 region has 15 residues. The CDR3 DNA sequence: TGTGCCAGCAGCTCGACACTAGGAGGTTGGTACGAGCAGTACTTC. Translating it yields CASSSTLGGWYEQYF. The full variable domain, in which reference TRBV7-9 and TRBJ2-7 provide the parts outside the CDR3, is DTGVSQNPRHKITKRGQNVTFRCDPISEHNRLYWYRQTLGQGPEFLTYFQNEAQLEKSRLLSDRFSAERPKGSFSTLEIQRTEQGDSAMYLCASSSTLGGWYEQYFGPGTRLTVT.

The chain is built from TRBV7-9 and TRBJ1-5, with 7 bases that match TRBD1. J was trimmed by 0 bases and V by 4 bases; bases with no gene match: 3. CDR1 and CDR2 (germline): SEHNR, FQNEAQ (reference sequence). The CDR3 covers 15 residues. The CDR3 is CASSSGQNSNQPQHF. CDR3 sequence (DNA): TGTGCCAGCAGCTCGGGACAGAATAGCAATCAGCCCCAGCATTTT. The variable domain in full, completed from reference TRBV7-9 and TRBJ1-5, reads DTGVSQNPRHKITKRGQNVTFRCDPISEHNRLYWYRQTLGQGPEFLTYFQNEAQLEKSRLLSDRFSAERPKGSFSTLEIQRTEQGDSAMYLCASSSGQNSNQPQHFGDGTRLSIL.

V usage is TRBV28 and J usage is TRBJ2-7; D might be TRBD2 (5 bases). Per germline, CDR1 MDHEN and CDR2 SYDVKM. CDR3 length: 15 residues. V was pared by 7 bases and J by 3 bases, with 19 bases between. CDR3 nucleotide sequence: TGTGCCAGCATGACGCATTGGGCGGAGGACTACGAGCAGTACTTC. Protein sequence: CASMTHWAEDYEQYF.

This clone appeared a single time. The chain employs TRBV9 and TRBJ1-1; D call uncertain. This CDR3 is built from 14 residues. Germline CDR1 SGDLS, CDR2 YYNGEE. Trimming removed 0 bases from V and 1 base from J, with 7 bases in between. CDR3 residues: CASSVDRENTEAFF. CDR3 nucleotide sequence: TGTGCCAGCAGCGTAGACAGAGAGAACACTGAAGCTTTCTTT.

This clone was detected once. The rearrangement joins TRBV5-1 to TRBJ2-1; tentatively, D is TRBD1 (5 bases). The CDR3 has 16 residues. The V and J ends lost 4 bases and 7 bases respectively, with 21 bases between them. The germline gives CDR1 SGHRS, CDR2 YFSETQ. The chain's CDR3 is CASSQSGQTSRNEQFF. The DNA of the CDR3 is TGCGCCAGCAGCCAGTCAGGACAAACATCGCGAAATGAGCAGTTCTTC.